Here is one T cell receptor beta chain with its context. Its antigen is undetermined. This record belongs to a study of T cell repertoires in cytomegalovirus infection. The wider study: In public TCR beta signatures, there were indications of both CMV infection and matching HLA type.

TCRdb passed the reads through MiXCR, listing each CDR3 protein once. Found here are around 300,000 distinct CDR3 sequences, about 25% of them singletons; the top ten hold more than 11%. Study-wide points: Summed frequency of shared TCR beta families picked out CMV carriers who also had the relevant HLA. Within the response measured ex vivo, HLA-C-restricted CMV-specific TCR beta clonotypes were dominant.

What was sequenced was PBMCs. This TCR was recovered from a human donor in good health (CMV status not recorded). Some clones in this sample may be carry-over from other donors' samples.

The chain's CDR3 is CASSLARTANTGELFF. CDR3 coding DNA: TGTGCCAGCAGCTTAGCCCGGACAGCGAACACCGGGGAGCTGTTTTTT. V is TRBV7-8 and J is TRBJ2-2; possible D gene TRBD1, 6 bases. The V and J ends lost 0 bases and 0 bases respectively, with 8 bases between them. There are 16 residues in the CDR3. Germline V gene data show CDR1 as SGHVS and CDR2 as FQNEAQ. The full variable domain, in which reference TRBV7-8 and TRBJ2-2 provide the parts outside the CDR3, is GAGVSQSPRYKVAKRGQDVALRCDPISGHVSLFWYQQALGQGPEFLTYFQNEAQLDKSGLPSDRFFAERPEGSVSTLKIQRTQQEDSAVYLCASSLARTANTGELFFGEGSRLTVL.